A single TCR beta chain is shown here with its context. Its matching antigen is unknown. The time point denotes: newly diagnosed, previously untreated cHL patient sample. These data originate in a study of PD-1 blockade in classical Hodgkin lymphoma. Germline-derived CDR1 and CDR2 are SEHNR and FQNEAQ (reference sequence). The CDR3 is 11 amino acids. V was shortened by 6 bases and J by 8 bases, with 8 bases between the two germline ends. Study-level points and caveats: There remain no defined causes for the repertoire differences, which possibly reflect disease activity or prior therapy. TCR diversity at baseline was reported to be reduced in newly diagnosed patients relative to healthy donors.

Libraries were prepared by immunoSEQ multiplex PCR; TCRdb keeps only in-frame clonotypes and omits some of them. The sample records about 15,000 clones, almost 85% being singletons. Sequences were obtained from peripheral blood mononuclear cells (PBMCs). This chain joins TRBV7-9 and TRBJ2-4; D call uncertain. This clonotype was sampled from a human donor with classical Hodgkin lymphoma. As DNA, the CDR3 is TGTGCCAGCAGGTTGGCAGACATTCAGTACTTC. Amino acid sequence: CASRLADIQYF.